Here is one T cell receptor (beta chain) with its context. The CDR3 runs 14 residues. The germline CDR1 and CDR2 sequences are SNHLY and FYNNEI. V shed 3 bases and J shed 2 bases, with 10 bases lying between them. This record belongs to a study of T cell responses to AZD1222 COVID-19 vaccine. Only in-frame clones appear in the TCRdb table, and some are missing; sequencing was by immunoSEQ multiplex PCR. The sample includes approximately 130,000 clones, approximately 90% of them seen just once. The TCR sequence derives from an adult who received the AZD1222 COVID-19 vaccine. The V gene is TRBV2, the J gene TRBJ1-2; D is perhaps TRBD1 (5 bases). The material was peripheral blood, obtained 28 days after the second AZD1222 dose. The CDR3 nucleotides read TGTGCCAGCAGTGAGGACACCTACAACTATGGCTACACCTTC. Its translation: CASSEDTYNYGYTF.